This T cell receptor (beta chain) was recovered during a study of CD8 T cells in ankylosing spondylitis (dated by TCRdb to the late 2010s). Describing the broader study: The study set out to find disease-linked TCR variants by profiling T cell receptor beta repertoires in ankylosing spondylitis patients and healthy donors. The full study cohort was made up of 25 ankylosing spondylitis patients and roughly 100 healthy donors. Peripheral blood samples were taken, and synovial fluid was additionally collected from ankylosing spondylitis patients. Overall study outcomes, separate from this receptor: A TCR beta motif of several highly homologous amino acid variants appeared characteristic of blood from ankylosing spondylitis patients. Some of the motif variants had been reported before in the synovial fluid and blood of reactive arthritis patients, a finding that suggests common disease-initiation mechanisms. The disease-linked clones were reported to be significantly enriched in matched synovial fluid samples from ankylosing spondylitis patients. The disease-linked clones showed a CD8+ phenotype and occurred at relatively low frequencies in peripheral blood.

Instrument used: Illumina HiSeq 2500. Quantitative 5'-RACE with molecular barcodes was used to prepare TCR beta libraries. In the paper's pipeline: Disease-linked TCR variants were identified with a new computational method built on a probabilistic model of VDJ rearrangement. Using fastp trimming at Q25 and MiXCR clonotype assembly, TCRdb reanalyzed the public sequencing data and kept in-frame beta chains. CDR3 protein sequences are deduplicated, and each keeps its most common genes and DNA. The V and J calls shown here were made by TCRdb, not taken from the authors' results. Here the sample has roughly 90,000 distinct CDR3 sequences; roughly 10% occur a single time. In total, the top ten clones hold approximately 29% of the sample. Ends trimmed: V by 0 bases, J by 0 bases; bases unmatched to a gene: 5. Reading from cysteine to phenylalanine, the CDR3 counts 16 amino acids. This entry keeps only the CDR3 DNA: 48 bases, framed from base 1. Based on the germline V gene, the CDR1 and CDR2 sequences are SGHRS and YFSETQ.

This clonotype was seen a handful of times. The specificity of this receptor is unknown. There are no base qualities to consult, and no much larger clone falls within one base. This receptor was taken from a male donor with ankylosing spondylitis. The sample taken for sequencing was blood, either unsorted or a sorted T cell fraction (not recorded which). The chain is encoded by TRBV5-1 joined to TRBJ1-1, with 7 bases matching TRBD1. The DNA sequence follows: TGCGCCAGCAGCTTGGGAAACAGGGGTATGAACACTGAAGCTTTCTTT. This translates into CASSLGNRGMNTEAFF.